Below, 25 T cell receptor beta chains from the same sample are listed, as sequenced in a study of Graves' ophthalmopathy and Graves' hyperthyroidism. Using RNA transcripts, the TCR beta CDR3 regions were amplified. After a first-round RT-PCR with HTBI primers, a second-round multiplex PCR was run. TCRdb passed the multiplex PCR reads through MiXCR, listing each CDR3 protein once. The sample has 600,000 to 700,000 distinct CDR3 sequences; roughly 41% are singletons. The material sequenced was peripheral blood. Receptors originate from an adult man with Graves' ophthalmopathy.

This clonotype turned up a few times. J is TRBJ2-3 and V is TRBV10-3; D may correspond to TRBD1 or TRBD2 (5 bases each). The CDR3 runs 17 residues. V was trimmed by 3 bases and J by 5 bases, leaving 21 bases between them. Germline V gene data show CDR1 as ENHRY and CDR2 as SYGVKD. The DNA of the CDR3 is TGTGCCATCAGTGAACTGGCTGGGGCCCCGGCGGGAGATACGCAGTATTTT. Translation: CAISELAGAPAGDTQYF.

The chain couples TRBV25-1 to TRBJ1-5; D is perhaps TRBD1 (6 bases). V shed 2 bases and J shed 11 bases, with 16 bases lying between them. The CDR3 length is 14 residues. Germline V CDR1 and CDR2: MGHDK, SYGVNS. The CDR3 loop is CASSEGRGQETQHF. The CDR3 nucleotides are TGTGCCAGCAGTGAAGGCAGGGGTCAAGAGACCCAGCATTTT.

Remarks on this clonotype: This may stem from a read error, because a much larger clone lies one nucleotide away. The rearrangement links TRBV2 to TRBJ2-7; unclear D gene. The CDR3 has 12 residues. The V gene's germline CDR1 is SNHLY and CDR2 FYNNEI. V shed 11 bases and J shed 6 bases, with 17 bases lying between them. The CDR3 coding sequence is TGTGCCGGCACGAGTGGGATCGGCGAGCAGTACTTC. Protein: CAGTSGIGEQYF. The whole variable domain, filled in from reference TRBV2 and TRBJ2-7, reads EPEVTQTPSHQVTQMGQEVILRCVPISNHLYFYWYRQILGQKVEFLVSFYNNEISEKSEIFDDQFSVERPDGSNFTLKIRSTKLEDSAMYFCAGTSGIGEQYFGPGTRLTVT.

This chain links TRBV29-1 with TRBJ2-3, with TRBD1 matching over 8 bases. J was trimmed by 6 bases and V by 2 bases; bases with no gene match: 4. Per germline, CDR1 SQVTM and CDR2 ANQGSEA. This CDR3 has 13 residues. CDR3 residues: CSVEMQGADTQYF. CDR3 DNA sequence: TGCAGCGTTGAAATGCAGGGGGCGGATACGCAGTATTTT.

This clonotype was seen only a few times. This rearrangement joins TRBV12-3 or TRBV12-4 to TRBJ2-3, with a weak D call TRBD2 (6 bases). The CDR3 is made up of 16 amino acids. Trimming removed 3 bases at V and 1 base at J, with 14 bases between. DNA for the CDR3: TGTGCCAGCAGTTTGTTTGGCAGGGAGGGCACAGATACGCAGTATTTT. This codes for CASSLFGREGTDTQYF.

This clonotype was recorded a few times. The V and J genes are TRBV6-5 and TRBJ2-2, with 7 bases matching TRBD1. The germline CDR1 and CDR2 sequences are MNHEY and SVGAGI. The CDR3 has 17 amino acids. The ends lost 6 bases at V and 4 bases at J; junction bases unmatched: 14. The CDR3 region is CASSRTTGTAGTGELFF. The CDR3 DNA reads as TGTGCCAGCAGCCGCACAACCGGGACAGCAGGCACCGGGGAGCTGTTTTTT.

V usage is TRBV9 and J usage is TRBJ1-1; D is ambiguous. Between the trimmed V and J ends, which lost 0 bases and 8 bases, there was a span of 11 bases. The CDR3 consists of 13 residues. Germline V CDR1 and CDR2: SGDLS, YYNGEE. The CDR3 DNA sequence: TGTGCCAGCAGCGTAGGTGGGCTGGGGGAAGCTTTCTTT. Translating gives CASSVGGLGEAFF.

The rearrangement joins TRBV10-3 to TRBJ1-2; TRBD1 aligns across 9 bases. The CDR3 length is 15 residues. The germline CDR1 and CDR2 sequences are ENHRY and SYGVKD. J was trimmed by 4 bases and V by 10 bases; bases with no gene match: 13. CDR3 nucleotide sequence: TGTGCCAGCACCAGACCGGGACAGGGATCCTATGGCTACACCTTC. Translation gives CASTRPGQGSYGYTF.

In its sample, this clonotype was seen a few times. The chain has TRBV12-3 or TRBV12-4 and TRBJ2-2, with 9 bases identical to TRBD1. Trimming cost V 7 bases and J 3 bases; bases outside gene matches: 12. This CDR3 has 17 residues. CDR3 sequence: CASNPTGGSKYTGELFF. CDR3 in DNA: TGTGCCAGCAACCCGACAGGGGGAAGCAAGTACACCGGGGAGCTGTTTTTT.

The rearrangement links TRBV7-9 to TRBJ2-5, with D perhaps matching TRBD2 (6 bases). V was pared by 3 bases and J by 5 bases, with 16 bases between. Germline loops: CDR1 SEHNR, CDR2 FQNEAQ (reference sequence). The CDR3 has 15 amino acids. In DNA, the CDR3 is TGTGCCAGCAGCTTCATGGGGGGATCGGAGGAGACCCAGTACTTC. Residues: CASSFMGGSEETQYF.

The chain couples TRBV5-1 to TRBJ2-2, with unresolved D. CDR1 SGHRS and CDR2 YFSETQ come from the germline V gene. Trimming took 2 bases from V and 7 from J, leaving 9 bases between them. CDR3 length equals 13 residues. This CDR3 reads CASSLSLGGELFF. In DNA, the CDR3 is TGCGCCAGCAGCTTAAGTCTGGGCGGGGAGCTGTTTTTT.

V and J are TRBV2 and TRBJ1-3, with TRBD1 matching 9 bases. There are 14 residues in the CDR3. Germline CDR1 reads SNHLY; CDR2 reads FYNNEI. V lost 11 bases and J lost 3; bases outside the gene matches: 8. CDR3 in DNA: TGTGCCTGGAGCGAGACAGGGGGTGGAAACACCATATATTTT. Amino acids: CAWSETGGGNTIYF.

This clonotype has at least ten counts. The rearrangement joins TRBV19 to TRBJ1-2, with D possibly being TRBD1 (6 bases). The ends were cut back, 7 bases at V and 2 bases at J, with 14 bases in the middle. The V gene's germline CDR1 is LNHDA and CDR2 SQIVND (reference sequence). The CDR3 is made up of 14 amino acids. This CDR3 is CASTHSQGNYGYTF. In DNA, the CDR3 is TGTGCCAGTACCCACTCCCAGGGGAACTATGGCTACACCTTC.

This clonotype was counted many times. V usage is TRBV3-1 and J usage is TRBJ2-7, with 7 positions matching TRBD2. The CDR3 sequence is 14 residues long. Germline V CDR1 and CDR2: LGHDT, YNNKEL (reference sequence). The V gene end was trimmed by 4 bases and the J gene end by 5 bases; junction bases not matched to a gene: 8. The CDR3, as DNA: TGTGCCAGCAGCCCCGGCGGGAGCGGGGACGAGCAGTACTTC. The encoded protein is CASSPGGSGDEQYF.

The genes are TRBV27 and TRBJ2-7, with 11 nucleotides matching TRBD2. Germline CDR1 reads MNHEY; CDR2 reads SMNVEV (reference sequence). The CDR3 extends over 17 amino acids. Trimming cost V 2 bases and J 2 bases; bases outside gene matches: 8. This chain's CDR3 is CASSLGLGTSGTYEQYF. For the CDR3, the DNA is TGTGCCAGCAGTTTAGGTCTCGGGACTAGCGGCACCTACGAGCAGTACTTC.

Details on this clonotype: A much larger clone lies one base from this, so it may be a read error. Without the conserved terminal phenylalanine or tryptophan, this CDR3 likely stems from a read error. The rearrangement uses TRBV5-1 and TRBJ2-6, with a tentative D call TRBD1 (6 bases). V was pared by 4 bases and J by 3 bases, with 11 bases between. Germline CDR1 reads SGHRS; CDR2 reads YFSETQ. This CDR3 comprises 15 residues. The CDR3 sequence is CASSTAGVGANVLTL. The CDR3 nucleotides are TGCGCCAGCAGCACAGCAGGGGTTGGGGCCAACGTCCTGACTTTG.

In the case of this clonotype: Given a much more abundant clone one base away, this may be a read error. The chain joins TRBV7-9 to TRBJ1-6; 7 positions match TRBD1. The V gene end was trimmed by 3 bases and the J gene end by 7 bases; junction bases not matched to a gene: 6. Per the germline V gene, CDR1 is SEHNR and CDR2 is FQNEAQ (reference sequence). The CDR3 loop spans 15 amino acids. CDR3 coding DNA: TGTGCCAGCAGCTTGTCGGCAGGGGGAAATTCACCCCTCCACTTT. Its translation is CASSLSAGGNSPLHF.

This clonotype has more than one count but fewer than ten. The J gene is TRBJ2-7, the V gene TRBV2; TRBD1 matches at 8 bases. In germline, CDR1 is SNHLY, CDR2 FYNNEI. Germline trimming cut 6 bases from V and 2 bases from J; bases unmatched to any gene: 12. This CDR3 comprises 16 residues. CDR3 nucleotide sequence: TGTGCCAGCAGGGTGTTCCCGGGACAGGATACCTACGAGCAGTACTTC. Translation gives CASRVFPGQDTYEQYF.

The gene calls are TRBV25-1 and TRBJ1-6; D is possibly TRBD1 (5 bases). This CDR3 is built from 15 residues. CDR1 is MGHDK, CDR2 SYGVNS, per germline. The ends were cut back, 3 bases at V and 7 bases at J, with 13 bases in the middle. The CDR3 coding sequence is TGTGCCAGCAGTGAGCATGCAGGGCCGAATTCACCCCTCCACTTT. This translates into CASSEHAGPNSPLHF.

V is TRBV4-3 and J is TRBJ1-1; D remains unclear. CDR3 size: 14 residues. Germline V lookup: CDR1 LGHNA, CDR2 YSLEER. Trimming took off 2 bases at V and 0 bases at J, with 7 bases between the two ends. CDR3 nucleotide sequence: TGCGCCAGCAGCCAAAGATCCGTGAACACTGAAGCTTTCTTT. This translates into CASSQRSVNTEAFF.

The chain combines TRBV7-2 with TRBJ1-5; no clear D. This CDR3 spans 13 amino acids. The germline V gene has CDR1 SGHTA and CDR2 FQGNSA. Trimming pared 3 bases from V and 11 bases from J, leaving 14 bases between. The CDR3 region is CASSLFSQETQHF. CDR3 in DNA: TGTGCCAGCAGCTTGTTCAGCCAAGAGACCCAGCATTTT.

Details on this clonotype: A much larger clonotype is one base distant, so this may be a read error. The chain carries TRBV7-9 and TRBJ2-7; no clear D gene. With 8 bases removed from V and 4 bases from J, the gap between germline ends came to 24 bases. Germline CDR1 reads SEHNR; CDR2 reads FQNEAQ (reference sequence). This CDR3 is built from 16 residues. The CDR3 reads CASCNSGRRTIYEQYF. In DNA, the CDR3 is TGTGCCAGCTGCAATTCCGGCCGACGGACCATTTACGAGCAGTACTTC.

This clonotype was seen more than once but under ten times. This chain uses TRBV2 with TRBJ2-3, with D unresolved. Trimming cost V 6 bases and J 5 bases, with 15 bases left between them. The germline V gene encodes CDR1 SNHLY and CDR2 FYNNEI. This CDR3 has 14 amino acids. CDR3 coding DNA: TGTGCCAGCAGCTTGGCAGTGCCAGTAGATACGCAGTATTTT. Translating gives CASSLAVPVDTQYF.

V usage is TRBV29-1 and J usage is TRBJ2-7; 9 positions match TRBD1. CDR3 length: 13 residues. CDR1 and CDR2 from the germline V gene are SQVTM and ANQGSEA. Trimming cost V 1 base and J 6 bases; bases outside gene matches: 4. The CDR3 DNA follows: TGCAGCGTTGAAGTGGGACAGGGTGGCGAGCAGTACTTC. Residues: CSVEVGQGGEQYF.

The table lists this clonotype with many counts. The chain combines TRBV7-6 with TRBJ1-1, with TRBD1 as a possible D gene (5 bases). The V gene lost 1 base and the J gene lost 3 bases, with 9 bases spanning the gap. The CDR3 totals 14 residues. Germline V lookup: CDR1 SGHVS, CDR2 FNYEAQ. The CDR3 spells CASSLVVGDTEAFF. CDR3 sequence (DNA): TGTGCCAGCAGCTTAGTTGTGGGGGACACTGAAGCTTTCTTT.